This T cell receptor beta chain was obtained from a study of T cells in Graves' hyperthyroidism and ophthalmopathy (dated by TCRdb to about 2019). About the study as a whole: Peripheral blood samples were taken at the time of initial diagnosis, prior to any treatment. To identify TCR V-J signatures that set the groups apart, the researchers used a discovery cohort of about a hundred patients, made up of around 42 with Graves' ophthalmopathy and 57 with stable Graves' hyperthyroidism. Prospective prediction of ophthalmopathy was tested in an independent validation cohort consisting of roughly 20 hyperthyroidism patients and around 16 patients who later progressed to ophthalmopathy. The 85 to 100 discovery patients were divided at random into training and test sets in a 7:3 ratio. In more than five Graves' hyperthyroidism patients, the study also compared T-cell repertoires from thyroid tissue with T-cell repertoires from blood. Following sampling, methimazole starting at 30 mg daily was given to hyperthyroidism patients, and high-dose intravenous methylprednisolone was given to ophthalmopathy patients. TCR Vbeta CDR3 sequencing of approximately 140 peripheral blood samples (fewer than 45 ophthalmopathy, 70 to 85 hyperthyroidism and approximately 17 progressor patients) is reported in the paper. The paper's findings and limits, for the study overall: Sample size was not statistically predetermined, and blinding of investigators to group allocation was not performed. During validation, the model predicted progression to ophthalmopathy a median of about 6.5 months ahead of onset, with approximately 71% sensitivity and 72% to 85% specificity. Most expanded thyroid clonotypes (frequency above 0.001) were also found in blood, which suggests that blood repertoires may mirror thyroid immune responses. A model built on a 13 V-J signature distinguished ophthalmopathy from stable hyperthyroidism, reaching about 88% sensitivity and around 81% specificity in cross-validation and 80%/75% in testing.

About this clonotype: Its specific antigen is unknown. Per-base quality was not reported, and no clone a single base away is much larger than it.

Graves' hyperthyroidism was defined as stable when no progression to ophthalmopathy occurred over 18 months of follow-up. The hyperthyroidism patients were between 18 and 65 years old and newly diagnosed, with a disease duration of less than 2 months. Any patient with an uncontrolled infection, another autoimmune disease, pregnancy or lactation was excluded. Diagnoses were based on clinical symptoms, serum thyroxine and TRAb, thyroid ultrasound and orbital computed tomography. Ficoll-Paque density gradient centrifugation was used to isolate PBMCs from approximately 11 ml of fresh peripheral blood. Total RNA was extracted with Trizol reagent, and quality was checked on an Agilent 2100 Bioanalyzer. The TCR beta CDR3 regions were amplified from RNA transcripts. The first round of RT-PCR for the TCR CDR3 was performed with the HTBI primer set and the Qiagen OneStep RT-PCR kit. Libraries were constructed in a second round of multiplex PCR, after which size selection and purification were performed. Sequencing of the libraries was done on an Illumina HiSeq2000 using paired-end 100 bp reads. Per the original workflow: SOAPnuke was used to process the raw data, removing reads that contained adapters or uncalled bases, had a mean Phred below 15, or lacked an exact match to the constant primer or identifier. COPE v1.2.5 was used to merge high-quality paired reads, and clonotypes were defined as unique nucleotide sequences. MiTCR v1.1 was used to align clonotypes to the IMGT TRBV, TRBD and TRBJ reference segments. The analysis was restricted to V-J combinations with a frequency above 0.0001, which together covered just over 99% of the repertoires. The TCS score was defined as F50 (clonal expansion) divided by E x V (chaos), with BLOSUM62-based TCRdist calculated between CDR3 peptides within each V-J. Welch's t-statistics and random forest reduced around 510 V-J features to 13, which were used in a naive Bayes classifier (R e1071). TCRdb reanalyzed the raw reads on its own, using fastp at Q25 for trimming and MiXCR for clone calling, and kept in-frame beta chains. Rows with a matching CDR3 protein are joined into one entry that keeps the most common DNA and genes. These V and J calls derive from TCRdb rather than the authors' analysis. In this sample the table shows approximately 590,000 distinct CDR3 sequences, more than 15% of which occur a single time. The top ten hold roughly 6.6% of the sample.

The source of this sequence is a woman aged 25 to 45 with Graves' hyperthyroidism. What was sequenced was blood.

The bases are TGTGCCAGCAGCCCGGGACTAGCGGGAGCGCCAGATACGCAGTATTTT. Its translation is CASSPGLAGAPDTQYF. The chain uses TRBV7-3 and TRBJ2-3; 14 junctional bases match TRBD2. Trimming accounts for 5 bases at V and 4 bases at J, while the number of junction bases matched to no gene is 5. The CDR3 has 16 amino acids, counting the end cysteine and phenylalanine. Of the read, only the CDR3 DNA is kept; its 48 bases are in frame from base 1. CDR1 SGHTA and CDR2 FQGTGA were looked up in the germline V gene.